Below are 22 T cell receptor beta chains sequenced from a single sample in a study of T cell repertoires in cytomegalovirus infection. MiXCR, applied by TCRdb to the reads, yields one record per CDR3 protein. The sample consists of approximately 750,000 distinct CDR3 sequences, 35% to 45% of them appearing once. The sequencing input was PBMCs. Receptors originate from a human donor in good health (CMV status not recorded). Some clones in this sample may be carry-over from other donors' samples.

This clonotype was counted at least ten times. The chain combines TRBV7-2 with TRBJ2-5, with 9 bases fitting TRBD2. CDR1 is SGHTA and CDR2 is FQGNSA in the germline V gene. This CDR3 has 18 amino acids. V shed 5 bases and J 2 bases; nucleotides not matched to a gene: 15. The CDR3 region has the DNA TGTGCCAGCAGCCCACGGATATCGCGACTAGCGGTACAAGAGACCCAGTACTTC. As protein: CASSPRISRLAVQETQYF.

The chain couples TRBV28 to TRBJ2-7; 15 nucleotides line up with TRBD2. Germline-derived CDR1 and CDR2 are MDHEN and SYDVKM. The CDR3 is 16 residues long. With V trimmed by 7 bases and J by 4 bases, 8 bases remained unmatched. The CDR3: CASTRTSGRAGYEQYF. In nucleotides, the CDR3 is TGTGCCAGCACGCGGACTAGCGGGAGGGCCGGTTACGAGCAGTACTTC.

The gene calls are TRBV7-9 and TRBJ2-7; maybe TRBD1 (6 bases). V was trimmed by 5 bases and J by 6 bases, leaving 20 bases between them. The CDR3 extends over 15 amino acids. Germline values: CDR1 SEHNR, CDR2 FQNEAQ (reference sequence). The CDR3 region is CASSPSAGVGGEQYF. The CDR3 DNA reads as TGTGCCAGCAGCCCCTCGGCAGGGGTTGGCGGCGAGCAGTACTTC.

This clonotype was recorded a few times. The V call is TRBV7-2, the J call TRBJ1-5, with 8 nucleotides matching TRBD1. The CDR3 length is 16 residues. The germline V gene has CDR1 SGHTA and CDR2 FQGNSA. V shed 5 bases and J 0 bases; nucleotides not matched to a gene: 6. In nucleotides, the CDR3 is TGTGCCAGCAGCATCGGACAGGGCGGTAGCAATCAGCCCCAGCATTTT. Amino acids: CASSIGQGGSNQPQHF.

The V gene is TRBV7-8, the J gene TRBJ2-7; tentatively, D is TRBD1 (6 bases). This CDR3 has 14 residues. Between the trimmed V and J ends, which lost 5 bases and 2 bases, there was a span of 13 bases. The germline V gene encodes CDR1 SGHVS and CDR2 FQNEAQ. Written as DNA, the CDR3 is TGTGCCAGCAGCCCCTACACAGGGACCTACGAGCAGTACTTC. Translated: CASSPYTGTYEQYF.

In regard to this clonotype: An end of the junction does not agree with germline; a read error may underlie this. The gene calls are TRBV15 and TRBJ2-3, with D unclear. The CDR3 spans 19 residues. CDR1 is LNHNV and CDR2 is YYDKDF in the germline V gene (reference sequence). CDR3 region: CSTSTDSLFASQKIDTQYF. In DNA form, the CDR3 reads TGTTCCACCAGCACCGATTCCCTATTCGCTAGTCAAAAGATAGATACGCAGTATTTT.

The chain couples TRBV27 to TRBJ2-2, with 9 nucleotides matching TRBD1. Germline CDR1 MNHEY, CDR2 SMNVEV (reference sequence). This CDR3 has 19 amino acids. V lost 1 base, J lost 9 bases, and 18 bases stayed unmatched. CDR3 loop: CASSLYLSTGGVDGRELFF. CDR3 in DNA: TGTGCCAGCAGTTTATACCTCAGTACAGGGGGCGTGGATGGTAGGGAGCTGTTTTTT.

Concerning this clonotype: This may stem from a read error, because a much larger clone lies one nucleotide away. The chain recombines TRBV28 with TRBJ2-7; TRBD2 aligns across 9 bases. This CDR3 has 16 residues. Germline V lookup: CDR1 MDHEN, CDR2 SYDVKM. CDR3 sequence: CDSRRLAGARVSEQYF. The CDR3 bases are TGTGACAGCAGAAGGTTAGCGGGGGCCCGCGTTAGCGAGCAGTACTTC.

The CDR3 is CASSSPASGGPYTEPFF. The CDR3 DNA reads as TGTGCCAGCAGCTCTCCCGCTAGCGGGGGGCCTTACACTGAGCCTTTCTTC. The V gene is TRBV7-9, the J gene TRBJ2-1; the match to TRBD2 covers 11 bases. The germline V gene encodes CDR1 SEHNR and CDR2 FQNEAQ (reference sequence). The junction had 21 bases not matched to a gene; V was cut back by 4 bases and J by 16 bases. CDR3 size: 17 residues.

V is TRBV29-1 and J is TRBJ2-5, with D possibly TRBD1 on 6 matching bases. The length of the CDR3 is 12 residues. Germline V lookup: CDR1 SQVTM, CDR2 ANQGSEA. V was cut by 7 bases and J by 1 base, with 10 bases left in between. The CDR3 nucleotides are TGCAGCGGTAAGACAGGCCAAGAGACCCAGTACTTC. The encoded protein is CSGKTGQETQYF.

The table lists this clonotype with a few counts. The gene calls are TRBV10-3 and TRBJ2-2; 7 nucleotides match TRBD1. CDR1 is ENHRY and CDR2 is SYGVKD in the germline V gene. The CDR3 has 16 amino acids. With 7 bases clipped from V and 4 bases from J, the junction kept 12 bases outside the gene matches. In nucleotides, the CDR3 is TGTGCCATCATGACTACAGGGGCGTTGTCCACCGGGGAGCTGTTTTTT. This gives the protein CAIMTTGALSTGELFF.

A few counts support this clonotype. The genes are TRBV12-3 or TRBV12-4 and TRBJ2-7; TRBD2 aligns across 7 bases. The V and J ends lost 2 bases and 1 base, in that order; junction bases with no gene match: 8. This CDR3 contains 16 residues. The CDR3 bases are TGTGCCAGCAGTTTAAGGAGAGTGGGGGGGTCCTACGAGCAGTACTTC. Amino acid sequence: CASSLRRVGGSYEQYF.

This clonotype appeared a few times. This chain links TRBV6-2 or TRBV6-3 with TRBJ1-2; maybe TRBD1 (6 bases). This CDR3 is 17 amino acids long. The V and J ends lost 5 bases and 8 bases respectively, with 27 bases between them. Looked up from germline, CDR1 is MNHEY and CDR2 is SVGEGT. CDR3 sequence: CASSNPLGGAMNKGYTF. CDR3 in DNA: TGTGCCAGCAGTAATCCACTCGGGGGCGCGATGAATAAGGGCTACACCTTC.

This chain uses TRBV6-1 with TRBJ2-3; 9 bases agree with TRBD1. Germline CDR1 and CDR2: MNHNS and SASEGT. The CDR3 has 13 residues. Trimming cost V 11 bases and J 5 bases; bases outside gene matches: 8. CDR3: CAVHRGQGDTQYF. The CDR3, as DNA: TGTGCCGTACACAGGGGGCAGGGAGATACGCAGTATTTT.

This sequence joins TRBV5-1 and TRBJ2-2; possibly TRBD1 for D (6 bases). The length of the CDR3 is 14 residues. From germline, CDR1 is SGHRS and CDR2 YFSETQ. With 3 bases removed from V and 6 bases from J, the gap between germline ends came to 12 bases. The CDR3 DNA sequence: TGCGCCAGCAGCTCAGGGGATTTCGCCGGGGAGCTGTTTTTT. Protein: CASSSGDFAGELFF.

V is TRBV7-8 and J is TRBJ2-5, with 13 bases fitting TRBD2. V lost 5 bases, J lost 3 bases, and 9 bases stayed unmatched. Germline CDR1 and CDR2: SGHVS and FQNEAQ. CDR3 length equals 17 residues. The CDR3 DNA reads as TGTGCCAGCAGCCAGGTACTAGCGGGGGGGAAAGAAGAGACCCAGTACTTC. Amino acid sequence: CASSQVLAGGKEETQYF.

The chain has TRBV6-5 and TRBJ1-5; 10 bases line up with TRBD1. The CDR3 is made up of 19 amino acids. The J segment lost 2 bases and the V segment lost 2 bases, leaving 12 bases of the junction unmatched. Germline V lookup: CDR1 MNHEY, CDR2 SVGAGI. The CDR3 region is CASSYTSPGQGTGNQPQHF. The CDR3 nucleotides are TGTGCCAGCAGTTACACATCGCCGGGACAGGGGACGGGCAATCAGCCCCAGCATTTT.

This clonotype has only a few counts. The chain links TRBV14 to TRBJ1-1, with D possibly being TRBD1 (6 bases). Trimming removed 1 base at V and 7 bases at J, with 7 bases between. The CDR3 contains 12 residues. The V gene's germline CDR1 is SGHDN and CDR2 FVKESK. CDR3 DNA: TGTGCCAGCAGCCAAGGGACAGTTGAAGCTTTCTTT. Translating gives CASSQGTVEAFF.

This clonotype was detected a few times. This rearrangement joins TRBV2 to TRBJ2-7; tentatively, D is TRBD1 or TRBD2 (9 bases each). The ends were cut back, 6 bases at V and 2 bases at J, with 20 bases in the middle. CDR3 size: 16 residues. Germline CDR1 is SNHLY and CDR2 is FYNNEI. This chain's CDR3 is CASRIQGAGGPYEQYF. The CDR3 bases are TGTGCCAGCAGGATACAGGGGGCGGGGGGGCCCTACGAGCAGTACTTC. Filled out from reference TRBV2 and TRBJ2-7, the complete variable domain reads EPEVTQTPSHQVTQMGQEVILRCVPISNHLYFYWYRQILGQKVEFLVSFYNNEISEKSEIFDDQFSVERPDGSNFTLKIRSTKLEDSAMYFCASRIQGAGGPYEQYFGPGTRLTVT.

In its sample, this clonotype was seen a few times. V and J are TRBV19 and TRBJ2-3; D perhaps matches TRBD2 (5 bases). Trimming took off 7 bases at V and 0 bases at J, with 14 bases between the two ends. This CDR3 is 15 amino acids long. CDR1 LNHDA and CDR2 SQIVND come from the germline V gene (reference sequence). The CDR3: CASTTGSRSTDTQYF. CDR3 DNA sequence: TGTGCCAGTACCACGGGATCTCGTAGCACAGATACGCAGTATTTT. The variable domain in full, with the rest retrieved from reference TRBV19 and TRBJ2-3, is DGGITQSPKYLFRKEGQNVTLSCEQNLNHDAMYWYRQDPGQGLRLIYYSQIVNDFQKGDIAEGYSVSREKKESFPLTVTSAQKNPTAFYLCASTTGSRSTDTQYFGPGTRLTVL.

In its sample, this clonotype was seen many times. J is TRBJ1-5 and V is TRBV7-2; D is uncertain. Germline CDR1 SGHTA, CDR2 FQGNSA. V lost 3 bases and J lost 11, with 14 bases in between. This CDR3 contains 13 residues. CDR3: CASSFIRTGTQHF. The CDR3 DNA sequence: TGTGCCAGCAGCTTTATTAGAACCGGGACCCAGCATTTT.

Many counts were recorded for this clonotype. V and J are TRBV7-9 and TRBJ2-2; 7 bases map to TRBD2. The V segment lost 5 bases and the J segment 3 bases; nucleotides outside the gene matches: 9. Germline V gene data show CDR1 as SEHNR and CDR2 as FQNEAQ (reference sequence). This CDR3 region has 16 residues. This CDR3 reads CASSPRDGGYTGELFF. The CDR3 region has the DNA TGTGCCAGCAGCCCCCGCGACGGGGGGTACACCGGGGAGCTGTTTTTT.